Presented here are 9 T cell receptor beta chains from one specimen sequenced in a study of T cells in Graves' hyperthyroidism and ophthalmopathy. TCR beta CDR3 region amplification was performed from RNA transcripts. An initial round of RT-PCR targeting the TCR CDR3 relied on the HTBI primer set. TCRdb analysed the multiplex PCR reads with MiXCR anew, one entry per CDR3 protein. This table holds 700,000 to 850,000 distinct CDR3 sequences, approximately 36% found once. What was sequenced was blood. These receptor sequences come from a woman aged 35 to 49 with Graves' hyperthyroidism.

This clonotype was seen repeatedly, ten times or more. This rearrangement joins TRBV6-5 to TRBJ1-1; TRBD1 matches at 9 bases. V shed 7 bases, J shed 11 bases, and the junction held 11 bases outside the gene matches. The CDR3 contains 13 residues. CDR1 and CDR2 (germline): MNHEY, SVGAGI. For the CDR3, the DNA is TGTGCCAGCACCATTGGGGGGACAGGGAGGGCTTTCTTT. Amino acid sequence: CASTIGGTGRAFF.

This CDR3 reads CASSPRRVRIGGYTF. The CDR3 DNA reads as TGTGCCAGCAGCCCTAGACGGGTTAGAATTGGTGGCTACACCTTC. The chain is built from TRBV3-1 and TRBJ1-2; no clear D gene. Trimming took 4 bases from V and 7 from J, leaving 19 bases between them. This CDR3 has 15 residues. CDR1 is LGHDT, CDR2 YNNKEL, per germline (reference sequence).

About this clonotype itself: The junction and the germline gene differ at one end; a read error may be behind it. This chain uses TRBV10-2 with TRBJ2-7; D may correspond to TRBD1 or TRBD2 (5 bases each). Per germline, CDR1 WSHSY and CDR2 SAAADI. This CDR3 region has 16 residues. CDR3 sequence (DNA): TGTGCCAGCAGTTTCCCGCCAGGGACGGGTTCCGGGGAGCAGTACTTC. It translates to CASSFPPGTGSGEQYF.

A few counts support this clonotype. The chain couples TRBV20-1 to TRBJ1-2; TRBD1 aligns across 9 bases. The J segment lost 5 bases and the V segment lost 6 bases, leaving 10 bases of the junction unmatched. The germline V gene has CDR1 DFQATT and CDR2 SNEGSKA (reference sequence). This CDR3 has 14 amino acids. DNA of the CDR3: TGCAGTGCATCACAGGGGGCGGTTCGGTATGGCTACACCTTC. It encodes CSASQGAVRYGYTF.

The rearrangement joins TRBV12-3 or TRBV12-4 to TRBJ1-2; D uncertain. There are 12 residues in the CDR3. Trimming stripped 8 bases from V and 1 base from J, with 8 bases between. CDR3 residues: CASQIVNYGYTF. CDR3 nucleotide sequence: TGTGCCAGCCAGATAGTTAACTATGGCTACACCTTC.

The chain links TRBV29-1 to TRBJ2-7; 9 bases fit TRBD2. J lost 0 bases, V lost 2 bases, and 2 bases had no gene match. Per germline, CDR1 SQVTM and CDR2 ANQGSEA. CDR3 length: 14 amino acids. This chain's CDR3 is CSVEQRGDSYEQYF. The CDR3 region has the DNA TGCAGCGTTGAACAGCGGGGGGACTCCTACGAGCAGTACTTC.

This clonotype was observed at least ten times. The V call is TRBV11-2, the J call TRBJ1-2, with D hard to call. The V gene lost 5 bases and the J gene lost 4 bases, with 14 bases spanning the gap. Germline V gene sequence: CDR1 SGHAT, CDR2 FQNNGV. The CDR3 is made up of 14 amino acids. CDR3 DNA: TGTGCCAGCAGCGCCACGGTGGGAGGCTATGGCTACACCTTC. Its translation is CASSATVGGYGYTF.

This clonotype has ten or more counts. CDR3: CASTRDGTNQPQHF. The CDR3 DNA sequence: TGTGCCAGCACCCGGGACGGGACAAATCAGCCCCAGCATTTT. The rearrangement joins TRBV6-2 or TRBV6-3 to TRBJ1-5, with D perhaps matching TRBD1 (6 bases). The germline V and J ends were trimmed by 7 bases and 4 bases, with 14 bases remaining between them. The CDR3 spans 14 residues. Germline CDR1 MNHEY, CDR2 SVGEGT.

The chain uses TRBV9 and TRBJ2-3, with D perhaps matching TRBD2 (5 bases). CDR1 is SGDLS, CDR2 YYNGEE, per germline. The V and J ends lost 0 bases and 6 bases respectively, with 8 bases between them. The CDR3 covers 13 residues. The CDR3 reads CASSVGGFDTQYF. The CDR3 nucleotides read TGTGCCAGCAGCGTAGGCGGGTTCGATACGCAGTATTTT. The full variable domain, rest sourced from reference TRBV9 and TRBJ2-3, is DSGVTQTPKHLITATGQRVTLRCSPRSGDLSVYWYQQSLDQGLQFLIQYYNGEERAKGNILERFSAQQFPDLHSELNLSSLELGDSALYFCASSVGGFDTQYFGPGTRLTVL.